The 29 T cell receptor beta chains below come from one sample, sequenced in a study of blood T cells in healthy people across ages. It was with a sample-barcoded 5' primer and a J-beta primer mix that a second PCR of roughly 6 to 11 cycles was run. Using its own MiXCR run on the 5' RACE reads, TCRdb lists one record per CDR3 protein. The repertoire has roughly 700,000 distinct CDR3 sequences, about half of them found once; the top ten carry under 35%. Sequencing used blood. These receptors were obtained from a woman in her sixties or seventies in good health.

This rearrangement joins TRBV20-1 to TRBJ2-7; 9 bases line up with TRBD1. Germline CDR1 is DFQATT and CDR2 is SNEGSKA (reference sequence). Trimming at V came to 1 base and at J to 4 bases, leaving 8 bases not matched to a gene. The CDR3 sequence is 15 residues long. DNA of the CDR3: TGCAGTGCTAGAGCGCCCGGGACAGGGAGGTACGAGCAGTACTTC. It translates to CSARAPGTGRYEQYF.

Notes on this clonotype: Sequence at one end of the junction differs from germline and may be a read error. This chain links TRBV9 with TRBJ1-4, with D possibly matching TRBD1 (6 bases). Germline lookup yields CDR1 SGDLS and CDR2 YYNGEE. The CDR3 length is 14 residues. The CDR3 loop reads CASGVGQTNEKLFF. For the CDR3, the DNA is TGTGCCAGCGGCGTAGGACAGACTAATGAAAAACTGTTTTTT.

This chain connects TRBV5-5 to TRBJ1-1; tentatively, D is TRBD1 (6 bases). This CDR3 region has 17 residues. Germline loops: CDR1 SGHKS, CDR2 YYEKEE (reference sequence). V was clipped by 4 bases and J by 4 bases, with 23 bases between them. DNA of the CDR3: TGTGCCAGCAGCCCCACTCCGGGACACCTGGAGGGCACTGAAGCTTTCTTT. Amino acid sequence: CASSPTPGHLEGTEAFF.

The J gene is TRBJ2-3, the V gene TRBV7-2, with D uncertain. The CDR3 spans 14 residues. Germline V CDR1 and CDR2: SGHTA, FQGNSA. V lost 1 base to trimming and J lost 2 bases, with 7 bases between them. In DNA, the CDR3 is TGTGCCAGCAGCTTAGTTGGCCACACAGATACGCAGTATTTT. This gives the protein CASSLVGHTDTQYF.

In this sample, this clonotype turned up once. The CDR3 DNA follows: TGTGCCAGCGGCCGGGGGCCGCAGAGGTATGGCTACACCTTC. This gives the protein CASGRGPQRYGYTF. The rearrangement links TRBV21-1 to TRBJ1-2; the table gives TRBD1 as D, unverified against the DNA. TRBV21-1 corresponds to a pseudogene. The length of the CDR3 is 14 residues.

This clonotype was seen only a few times. The genes are TRBV7-2 and TRBJ2-3; perhaps TRBD1 as D (6 bases). The CDR3 sequence is 12 residues long. The ends were cut back, 5 bases at V and 9 bases at J, with 12 bases in the middle. The germline gives CDR1 SGHTA, CDR2 FQGNSA. CDR3 DNA: TGTGCCAGCAGCCATGGGACAAGAACGCAGTATTTT. It encodes CASSHGTRTQYF.

Comment on this clonotype: At one end, the junction sequence differs from germline, possibly due to a read error. This chain joins TRBV12-3 or TRBV12-4 and TRBJ2-3, with D perhaps TRBD2 (5 bases). The CDR3 runs 16 residues. The CDR3 DNA follows: TGTGCCAGCAGCCCATCAAGCGGAAGGAAAGCAGATGCGCAGTATTTT. Translation: CASSPSSGRKADAQYF.

This clonotype was seen just once. This chain links TRBV2 with TRBJ2-4, with 11 bases fitting TRBD2. Germline lookup yields CDR1 SNHLY and CDR2 FYNNEI. J was trimmed by 13 bases and V by 8 bases; bases with no gene match: 16. The CDR3 is made up of 15 amino acids. The CDR3 loop reads CASSITSGGGNEQYF. Here the CDR3 DNA reads TGTGCCAGCTCTATAACTAGCGGGGGAGGGAATGAGCAGTACTTC.

This clonotype was found a few times. This chain connects TRBV20-1 to TRBJ2-7; perhaps TRBD2 as D (6 bases). The J call may be faulty, since TRBJ2-5 better matches the DNA end. The CDR3 covers 13 residues. Germline CDR1 reads DFQATT; CDR2 reads SNEGSKA (reference sequence). This CDR3 is CSARLTGVETQYF. The CDR3, as DNA: TGCAGTGCTAGACTCACGGGGGTAGAGACCCAGTACTTC.

Only a few counts were recorded for this clonotype. The chain couples TRBV7-2 to TRBJ1-1; D might be TRBD1 (5 bases). The V end lost 5 bases, the J end lost 3 bases, and 13 bases lay between the germline ends. CDR1 and CDR2 (germline): SGHTA, FQGNSA. The CDR3 length is 14 residues. CDR3: CASSPHGGYTEAFF. The CDR3 DNA follows: TGTGCCAGCAGCCCCCACGGGGGGTACACTGAAGCTTTCTTT.

The chain uses TRBV18 and TRBJ2-3; no definite D call. The V end was cut by 1 base, the J end by 1 base, with 15 bases between. CDR1 is KGHSH and CDR2 is LQKENI in the germline V gene. The CDR3 has 17 amino acids. This CDR3 is CASSPLILAAGTDTQYF. CDR3 nucleotides: TGTGCCAGCTCACCACTAATACTGGCGGCTGGCACAGATACGCAGTATTTT.

The chain is built from TRBV2 and TRBJ2-5, with 8 nucleotides matching TRBD2. Germline assignment: CDR1 SNHLY and CDR2 FYNNEI. V shed 2 bases, J shed 4 bases, and the junction held 9 bases outside the gene matches. This CDR3 contains 16 residues. CDR3 amino acids: CASSESGRAFLETQYF. As DNA, the CDR3 is TGTGCCAGCAGTGAATCCGGGAGGGCATTCCTAGAGACCCAGTACTTC.

This clonotype occurred a few times. This chain joins TRBV29-1 and TRBJ2-4; TRBD1 aligns across 9 bases. The end of the DNA fits TRBJ2-7 better, so the J call may be wrong. CDR3 size: 13 residues. The germline V gene has CDR1 SQVTM and CDR2 ANQGSEA. The DNA for the CDR3 is TGCAGCGTTGAGACAGGGGGATACTACGAGCAGTACTTC. Amino acid sequence: CSVETGGYYEQYF.

The V call is TRBV9, the J call TRBJ2-7; maybe TRBD1 (6 bases). Germline CDR1 SGDLS, CDR2 YYNGEE. This CDR3 has 15 residues. Between the trimmed V and J ends, which lost 2 bases and 0 bases, there was a span of 12 bases. The CDR3 bases are TGTGCCAGCAGCGTCACCACAGGGAGCTCCTACGAGCAGTACTTC. Translating it yields CASSVTTGSSYEQYF.

This clonotype has a handful of counts. V is TRBV28 and J is TRBJ1-2; 9 bases agree with TRBD1. After removal of 8 bases from V and 3 bases from J, the junction contained 13 bases not matched to a gene. Germline V CDR1 and CDR2: MDHEN, SYDVKM. The CDR3 has 16 residues. This CDR3 is CASLVGTGITYYGYTF. CDR3 in DNA: TGTGCCAGCCTCGTCGGGACAGGGATCACCTACTATGGCTACACCTTC.

The chain links TRBV20-1 to TRBJ2-1; 12 bases fit TRBD2. Germline assignment: CDR1 DFQATT and CDR2 SNEGSKA (reference sequence). The CDR3 length is 14 residues. J gave up 7 bases and V 7 bases, and 8 bases lay outside the gene matches. In DNA form, the CDR3 reads TGCAGTGTTCCGACTAGCGGGAGTGTAAATGAGCAGTTCTTC. It codes for CSVPTSGSVNEQFF.

Concerning this clonotype itself: Its ends do not fully match the called genes, so a read error is possible. This sequence joins TRBV3-1 and TRBJ2-7; TRBD1 might be the D (6 bases). The germline V gene has CDR1 LGHDT and CDR2 YNNKEL (reference sequence). CDR3 length: 14 amino acids. The CDR3: CAGSPSGVPYEQYF. DNA of the CDR3: TGTGCCGGCAGCCCCTCAGGGGTTCCTTACGAGCAGTACTTC.

On this clonotype itself: A single base separates this from a much larger clone, so it may be a read error. The chain links TRBV9 to TRBJ2-3, with TRBD2 matching over 7 bases. From germline, CDR1 is SGDLS and CDR2 YYNGEE. The J segment lost 5 bases and the V segment lost 4 bases, leaving 10 bases of the junction unmatched. CDR3 length: 15 amino acids. This CDR3 is CASSPGTNGGDTQYF. The DNA of the CDR3 is TGTGCCAGCAGCCCAGGGACTAACGGGGGAGATACGCAGTATTTT. The variable domain in full, completed from reference TRBV9 and TRBJ2-3, reads DSGVTQTPKHLITATGQRVTLRCSPRSGDLSVYWYQQSLDQGLQFLIQYYNGEERAKGNILERFSAQQFPDLHSELNLSSLELGDSALYFCASSPGTNGGDTQYFGPGTRLTVL.

This clonotype has only a few counts. The chain links TRBV24-1 to TRBJ2-1, with 7 bases that match TRBD2. The CDR3 length is 13 residues. After removal of 9 bases from V and 2 bases from J, the junction contained 3 bases not matched to a gene. Germline-derived CDR1 and CDR2 are KGHDR and SFDVKD. In DNA form, the CDR3 reads TGTGCCACCGCGGGAGAGGCCTACAATGAGCAGTTCTTC. This encodes CATAGEAYNEQFF.

The sample holds one count of this clonotype. The V and J genes are TRBV28 and TRBJ2-2; possible D gene TRBD2, 6 bases. CDR1 is MDHEN and CDR2 is SYDVKM in the germline V gene. V lost 5 bases and J 0 bases, leaving 13 bases between the germline ends. This CDR3 has 16 amino acids. The chain's CDR3 is CASSTSSAANTGELFF. In DNA form, the CDR3 reads TGTGCCAGCAGTACCTCTAGCGCCGCGAACACCGGGGAGCTGTTTTTT.

In regard to this clonotype: A much larger clone differs from this one at a single base, so this may be a read error. V and J are TRBV7-9 and TRBJ2-5; no reliable D call. The better agreement between TRBJ2-7 and the DNA end casts doubt on the J call. From germline, CDR1 is SEHNR and CDR2 FQNEAQ (reference sequence). The CDR3 spans 14 residues. The CDR3, as DNA: TGTGCCAGCAGCCCTGCCTCTACACAGCACGAGCAGTACTTC. Amino acids: CASSPASTQHEQYF.

The rearrangement links TRBV28 to TRBJ2-3; D perhaps matches TRBD2 (7 bases). The CDR3 loop spans 17 amino acids. Between the trimmed V and J ends, which lost 6 bases and 0 bases, there was a span of 19 bases. Germline V gives CDR1 MDHEN, CDR2 SYDVKM. The CDR3 sequence is CASRLDLGGHSTDTQYF. Here the CDR3 DNA reads TGTGCCAGCAGGCTGGATCTGGGGGGGCATAGCACAGATACGCAGTATTTT.

The chain joins TRBV4-3 to TRBJ2-1; perhaps D is TRBD1 or TRBD2 (5 bases each). Germline lookup yields CDR1 LGHNA and CDR2 YSLEER. Deletions cut 3 bases from V and 10 bases from J, with 16 bases between. The CDR3 covers 14 residues. CDR3 sequence: CASSHTRGLREQFF. DNA for the CDR3: TGCGCCAGCAGCCACACTCGGGGCCTGAGGGAGCAGTTCTTC.

This chain joins TRBV7-2 and TRBJ2-7; D ambiguous. Between the trimmed V and J ends, which lost 4 bases and 3 bases, there was a span of 16 bases. Germline values: CDR1 SGHTA, CDR2 FQGNSA. The CDR3 runs 15 residues. CDR3 residues: CASSSGLFAIYEQYF. CDR3 nucleotide sequence: TGTGCCAGCAGCTCGGGCCTGTTCGCCATCTACGAGCAGTACTTC.

Only a few counts were recorded for this clonotype. The rearrangement joins TRBV20-1 to TRBJ2-1; possibly TRBD2 for D (6 bases). This CDR3 has 15 amino acids. CDR1 and CDR2 (germline): DFQATT, SNEGSKA (reference sequence). V was cut by 3 bases and J by 4 bases, with 16 bases left in between. The CDR3 sequence: CSARSEAGTYNEQFF. Written as DNA, the CDR3 is TGCAGTGCTAGGTCCGAGGCGGGAACATACAATGAGCAGTTCTTC.

This CDR3 reads CSVNPLQGTNEKLFF. The CDR3 DNA sequence: TGCAGCGTGAATCCCCTACAGGGGACTAATGAAAAACTGTTTTTT. This rearrangement joins TRBV29-1 to TRBJ1-4; 7 bases agree with TRBD1. Germline CDR1 reads SQVTM; CDR2 reads ANQGSEA. V was pared by 6 bases and J by 2 bases, with 9 bases of the junction left unmatched. The CDR3 loop spans 15 amino acids.

This clonotype was counted a few times. The genes are TRBV25-1 and TRBJ1-4; D is undetermined. With 1 base removed from V and 8 bases from J, the gap between germline ends came to 11 bases. Germline lookup yields CDR1 MGHDK and CDR2 SYGVNS. The CDR3 extends over 14 amino acids. For the CDR3, the DNA is TGTGCCAGCAGTGAATCCCCATTAGAGGAAAAACTGTTTTTT. Its protein product is CASSESPLEEKLFF.

The chain combines TRBV15 with TRBJ2-6; D not certain. The CDR3 runs to 16 residues. The V gene lost 4 bases and the J gene lost 1 base, with 11 bases spanning the gap. Germline CDR1 LNHNV, CDR2 YYDKDF (reference sequence). The CDR3 spells CATSTTRLSGANVLTF. CDR3 in DNA: TGTGCCACCAGCACCACACGGCTATCTGGGGCCAACGTCCTGACTTTC.

The genes are TRBV7-9 and TRBJ2-5; tentatively, D is TRBD1 (7 bases). The last part of the DNA fits TRBJ2-7 better; the J call may be wrong. In germline, CDR1 is SEHNR, CDR2 FQNEAQ (reference sequence). The CDR3 is 14 amino acids. CDR3 protein: CASSPGDSFYEQYF. In nucleotides, the CDR3 is TGTGCCAGCAGCCCGGGGGACAGTTTCTACGAGCAGTACTTC.